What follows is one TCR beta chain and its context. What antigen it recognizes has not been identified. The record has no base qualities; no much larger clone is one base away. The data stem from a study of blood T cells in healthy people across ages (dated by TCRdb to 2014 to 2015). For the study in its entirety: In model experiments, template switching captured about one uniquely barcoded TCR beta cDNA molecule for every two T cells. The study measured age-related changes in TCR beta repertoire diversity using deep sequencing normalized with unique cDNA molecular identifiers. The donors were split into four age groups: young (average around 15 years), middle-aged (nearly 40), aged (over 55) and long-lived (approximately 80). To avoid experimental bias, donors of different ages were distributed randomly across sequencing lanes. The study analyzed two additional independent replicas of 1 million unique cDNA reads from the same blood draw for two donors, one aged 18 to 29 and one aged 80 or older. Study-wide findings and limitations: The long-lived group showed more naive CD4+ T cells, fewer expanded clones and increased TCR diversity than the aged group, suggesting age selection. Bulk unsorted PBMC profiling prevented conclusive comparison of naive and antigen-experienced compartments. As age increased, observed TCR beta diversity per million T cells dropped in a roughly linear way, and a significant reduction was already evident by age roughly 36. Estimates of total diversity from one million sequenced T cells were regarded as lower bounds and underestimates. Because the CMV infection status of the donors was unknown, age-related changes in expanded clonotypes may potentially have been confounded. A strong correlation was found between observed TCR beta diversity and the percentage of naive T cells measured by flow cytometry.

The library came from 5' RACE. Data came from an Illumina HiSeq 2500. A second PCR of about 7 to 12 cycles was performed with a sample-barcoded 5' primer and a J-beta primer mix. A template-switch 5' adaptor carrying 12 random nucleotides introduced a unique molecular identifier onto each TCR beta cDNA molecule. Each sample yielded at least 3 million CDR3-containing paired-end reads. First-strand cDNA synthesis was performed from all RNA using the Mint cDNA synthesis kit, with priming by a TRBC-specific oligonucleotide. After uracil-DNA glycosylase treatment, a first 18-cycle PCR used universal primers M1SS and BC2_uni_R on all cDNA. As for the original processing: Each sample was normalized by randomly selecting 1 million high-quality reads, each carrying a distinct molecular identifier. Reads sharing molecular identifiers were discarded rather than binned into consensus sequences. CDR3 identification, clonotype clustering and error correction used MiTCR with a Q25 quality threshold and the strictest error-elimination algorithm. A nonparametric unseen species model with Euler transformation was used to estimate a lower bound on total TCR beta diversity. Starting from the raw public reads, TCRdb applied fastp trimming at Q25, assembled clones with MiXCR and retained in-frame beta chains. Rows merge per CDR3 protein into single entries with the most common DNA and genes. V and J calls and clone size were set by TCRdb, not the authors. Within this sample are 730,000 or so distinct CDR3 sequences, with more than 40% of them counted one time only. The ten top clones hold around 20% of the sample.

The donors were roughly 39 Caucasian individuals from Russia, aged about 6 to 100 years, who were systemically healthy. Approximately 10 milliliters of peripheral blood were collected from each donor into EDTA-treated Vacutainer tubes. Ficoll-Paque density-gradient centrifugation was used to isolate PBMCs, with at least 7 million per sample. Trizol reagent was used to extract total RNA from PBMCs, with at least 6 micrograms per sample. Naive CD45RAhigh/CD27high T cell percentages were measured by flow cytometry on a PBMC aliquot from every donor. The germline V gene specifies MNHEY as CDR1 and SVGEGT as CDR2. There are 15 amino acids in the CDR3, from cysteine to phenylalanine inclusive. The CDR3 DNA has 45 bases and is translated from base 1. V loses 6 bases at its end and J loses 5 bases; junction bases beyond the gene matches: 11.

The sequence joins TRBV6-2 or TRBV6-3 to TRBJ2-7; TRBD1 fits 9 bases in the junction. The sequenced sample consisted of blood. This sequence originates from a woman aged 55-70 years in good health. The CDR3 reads CASSLPGTGQDEQYF. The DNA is TGTGCCAGCAGCCTGCCCGGGACAGGGCAAGACGAGCAGTACTTC.